This T cell receptor (beta chain) was profiled in a study of Graves' ophthalmopathy and Graves' hyperthyroidism. Study-wide background: Before any treatment, peripheral blood was taken at the initial diagnosis.

This clonotype was detected ten times or more. Its specificity is not known. If no ophthalmopathy appeared within 18 months of follow-up, hyperthyroidism was termed stable. The study's findings and limits: A model built from 13 signatures distinguished ophthalmopathy from stable hyperthyroidism with about 86% sensitivity and about 81% specificity.

Researchers took RNA transcripts and amplified TCR beta CDR3 regions from them. RT-PCR with HTBI primers came first, then second-round multiplex PCR. TCRdb fed the multiplex PCR reads into MiXCR, producing one record per CDR3 protein. The sample has 500,000 to 700,000 distinct CDR3 sequences; approximately 21% are singletons. This TCR was sampled from a woman between 18 and 29 years old with stable Graves' hyperthyroidism. Some clones in this sample may be carry-over from other donors' samples. The sample taken for sequencing was peripheral blood.

The DNA for the CDR3 is TGTGCCAGCAGTGAGACCCGGTATCAGCCCCAGCATTTT. Amino acids: CASSETRYQPQHF. This sequence joins TRBV2 and TRBJ1-5; no clear D gene. This CDR3 has 13 residues. Looked up from germline, CDR1 is SNHLY and CDR2 is FYNNEI. Trimming took off 3 bases at V and 5 bases at J, with 8 bases between the two ends.